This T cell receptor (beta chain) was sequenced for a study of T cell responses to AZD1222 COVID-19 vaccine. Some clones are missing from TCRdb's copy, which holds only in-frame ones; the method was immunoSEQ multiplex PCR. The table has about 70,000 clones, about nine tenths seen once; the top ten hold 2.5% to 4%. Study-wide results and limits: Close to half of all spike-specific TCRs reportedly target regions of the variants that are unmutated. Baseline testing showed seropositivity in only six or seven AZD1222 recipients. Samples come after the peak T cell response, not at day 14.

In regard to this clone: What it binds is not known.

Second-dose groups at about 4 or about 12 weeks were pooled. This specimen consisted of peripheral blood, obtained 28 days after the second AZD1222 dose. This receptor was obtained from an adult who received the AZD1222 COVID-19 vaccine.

For the CDR3, the DNA is TGTGCCAGTAGTAGTCTCCTCGGGGCATACAGTGGCTACACCTTC. Protein sequence: CASSSLLGAYSGYTF. V usage is TRBV19 and J usage is TRBJ1-2; D may be TRBD1 (5 bases). V was shortened by 4 bases and J by 7 bases, with 19 bases between the two germline ends. The CDR3 contains 15 residues. CDR1 and CDR2 (germline): LNHDA, SQIVND (reference sequence).